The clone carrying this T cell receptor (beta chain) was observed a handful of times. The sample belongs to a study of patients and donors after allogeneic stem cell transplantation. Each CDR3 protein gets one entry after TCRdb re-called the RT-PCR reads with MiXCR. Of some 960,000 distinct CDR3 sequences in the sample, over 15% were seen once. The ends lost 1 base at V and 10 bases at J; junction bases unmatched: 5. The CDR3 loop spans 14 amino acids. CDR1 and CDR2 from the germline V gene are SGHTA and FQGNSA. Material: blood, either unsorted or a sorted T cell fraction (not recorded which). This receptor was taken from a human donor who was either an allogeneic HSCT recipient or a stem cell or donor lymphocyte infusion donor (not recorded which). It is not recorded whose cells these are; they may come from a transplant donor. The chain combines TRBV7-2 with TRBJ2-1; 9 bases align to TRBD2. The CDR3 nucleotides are TGTGCCAGCAGCTTAGGCGGGGGGGGTAGGGAGCAGTTCTTC. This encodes CASSLGGGGREQFF.